Only a few counts were recorded for the clone carrying this T cell receptor beta chain. One entry per CDR3 protein results from TCRdb running MiXCR on the 5' RACE reads. The sample shows a few hundred thousand distinct CDR3 sequences, 20% to 25% of them seen only once. This specimen comes from a study of T-cell memory formation after mild COVID-19. The source material was PBMCs or a T cell subset sorted from them (not recorded which). The TCR originated in an adult woman who had mild COVID-19 (a few samples of this study predate the infection). Cell type and time point are not known.

For the CDR3, the DNA is TGCGCCAGCGGACCCGGGGACAGGGGAAGATATAATGAAAAACTGTTTTTT. Its protein product is CASGPGDRGRYNEKLFF. V and J are TRBV5-1 and TRBJ1-4; 10 bases fit TRBD1. Losses at the gene ends were 7 bases for V and 4 bases for J; bases not matched to a gene: 13. In germline, CDR1 is SGHRS, CDR2 YFSETQ. The CDR3 consists of 17 residues.